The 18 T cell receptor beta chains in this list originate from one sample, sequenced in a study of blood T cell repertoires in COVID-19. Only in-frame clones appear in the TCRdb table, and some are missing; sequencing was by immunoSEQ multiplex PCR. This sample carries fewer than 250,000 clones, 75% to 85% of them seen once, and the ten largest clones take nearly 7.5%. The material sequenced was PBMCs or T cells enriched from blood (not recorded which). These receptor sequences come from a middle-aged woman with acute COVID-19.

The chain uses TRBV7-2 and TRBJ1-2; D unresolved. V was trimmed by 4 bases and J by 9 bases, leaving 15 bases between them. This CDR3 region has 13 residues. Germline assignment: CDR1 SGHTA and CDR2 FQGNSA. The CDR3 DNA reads TGTGCCAGCAGCTCTCCTGGACTCTCCAGCTACACCTTC. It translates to CASSSPGLSSYTF.

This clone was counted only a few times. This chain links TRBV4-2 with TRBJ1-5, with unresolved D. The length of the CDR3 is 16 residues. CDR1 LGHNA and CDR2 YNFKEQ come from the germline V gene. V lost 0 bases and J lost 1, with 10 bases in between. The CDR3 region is CASSQEVRGSNQPQHF. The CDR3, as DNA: TGTGCCAGCAGCCAAGAGGTACGCGGAAGCAATCAGCCCCAGCATTTT.

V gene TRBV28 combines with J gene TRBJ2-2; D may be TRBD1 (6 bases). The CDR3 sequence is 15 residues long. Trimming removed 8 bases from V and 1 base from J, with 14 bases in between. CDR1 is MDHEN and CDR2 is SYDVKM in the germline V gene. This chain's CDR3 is CASGVEGGNTGELFF. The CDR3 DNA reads TGTGCCAGCGGGGTGGAAGGGGGGAACACCGGGGAGCTGTTTTTT.

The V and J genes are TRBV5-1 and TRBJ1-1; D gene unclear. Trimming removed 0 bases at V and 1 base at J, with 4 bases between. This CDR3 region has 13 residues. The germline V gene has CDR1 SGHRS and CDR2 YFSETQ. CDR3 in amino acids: CASSLGRNTEAFF. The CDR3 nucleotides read TGCGCCAGCAGCTTGGGCAGGAACACTGAAGCTTTCTTT.

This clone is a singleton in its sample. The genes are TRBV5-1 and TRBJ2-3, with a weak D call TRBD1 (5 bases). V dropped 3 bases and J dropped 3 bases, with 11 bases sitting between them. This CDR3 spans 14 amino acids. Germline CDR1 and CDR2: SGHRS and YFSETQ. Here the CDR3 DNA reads TGCGCCAGCAGCTCGAGACAGACTACAGATACGCAGTATTTT. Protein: CASSSRQTTDTQYF.

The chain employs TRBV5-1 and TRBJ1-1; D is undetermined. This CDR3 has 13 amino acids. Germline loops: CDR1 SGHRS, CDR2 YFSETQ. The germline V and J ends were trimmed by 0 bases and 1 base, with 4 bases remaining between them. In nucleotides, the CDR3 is TGCGCCAGCAGCTTGGGGGCGAACACTGAAGCTTTCTTT. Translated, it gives CASSLGANTEAFF.

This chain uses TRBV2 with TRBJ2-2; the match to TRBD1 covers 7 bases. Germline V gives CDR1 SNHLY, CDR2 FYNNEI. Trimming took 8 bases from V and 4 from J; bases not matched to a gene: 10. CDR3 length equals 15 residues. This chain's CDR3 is CASCRTGAGTGELFF. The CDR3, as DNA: TGTGCCAGCTGCCGCACAGGGGCGGGCACCGGGGAGCTGTTTTTT.

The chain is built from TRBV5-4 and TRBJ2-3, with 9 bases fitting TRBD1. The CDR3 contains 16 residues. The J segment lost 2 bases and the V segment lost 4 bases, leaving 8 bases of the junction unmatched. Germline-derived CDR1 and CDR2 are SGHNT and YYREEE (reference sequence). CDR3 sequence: CASSPSRDRATDTQYF. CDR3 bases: TGTGCCAGCAGCCCCTCCCGGGACAGGGCCACAGATACGCAGTATTTT.

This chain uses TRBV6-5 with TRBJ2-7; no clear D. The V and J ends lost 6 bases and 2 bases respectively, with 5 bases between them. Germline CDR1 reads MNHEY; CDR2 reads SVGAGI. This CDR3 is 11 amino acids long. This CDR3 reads CASRLTYEQYF. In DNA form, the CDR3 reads TGTGCCAGCAGGCTAACCTACGAGCAGTACTTC.

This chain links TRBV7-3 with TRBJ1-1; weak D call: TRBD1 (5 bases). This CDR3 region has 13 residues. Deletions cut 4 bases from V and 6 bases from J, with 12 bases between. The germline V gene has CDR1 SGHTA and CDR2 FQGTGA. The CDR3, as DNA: TGTGCCAGCAGCTCGCTCAAGACAGCTGAAGCTTTCTTT. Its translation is CASSSLKTAEAFF.

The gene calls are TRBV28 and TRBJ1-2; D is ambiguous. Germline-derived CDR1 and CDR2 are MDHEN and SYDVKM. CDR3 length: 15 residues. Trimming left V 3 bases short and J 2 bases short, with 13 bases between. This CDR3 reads CASSLRVLRNYGYTF. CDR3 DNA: TGTGCCAGCAGTTTGAGGGTTCTGCGGAACTATGGCTACACCTTC.

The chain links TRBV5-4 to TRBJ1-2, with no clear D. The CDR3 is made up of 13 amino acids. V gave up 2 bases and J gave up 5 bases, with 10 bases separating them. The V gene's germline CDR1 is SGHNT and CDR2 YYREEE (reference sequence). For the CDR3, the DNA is TGTGCCAGCAGCTTCAGTCTGGTATATGGCTACACCTTC. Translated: CASSFSLVYGYTF.

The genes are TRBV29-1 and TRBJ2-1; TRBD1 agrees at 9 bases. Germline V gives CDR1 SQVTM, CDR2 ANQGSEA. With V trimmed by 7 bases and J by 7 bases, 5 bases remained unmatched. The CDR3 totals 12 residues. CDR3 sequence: CSGEQGANEQFF. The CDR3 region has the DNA TGCAGCGGGGAACAGGGGGCGAATGAGCAGTTCTTC.

The CDR3 here is CAWSVRGRGADTQYF. In DNA, the CDR3 is TGTGCCTGGAGTGTTAGGGGGAGGGGCGCAGATACGCAGTATTTT. This chain joins TRBV30 and TRBJ2-3, with D tentatively TRBD2 (7 bases). Germline assignment: CDR1 GTSNPN and CDR2 SVGIG (reference sequence). Trimming shortened V by 0 bases and J by 4 bases, and 14 bases separated the two germline ends. CDR3 length: 15 amino acids.

The CDR3 sequence is CAISEYGQGDQPQHF. The CDR3 coding sequence is TGTGCCATCAGTGAGTATGGACAGGGTGATCAGCCCCAGCATTTT. V is TRBV10-3 and J is TRBJ1-5, with 8 nucleotides matching TRBD1. J was trimmed by 5 bases and V by 1 base; bases with no gene match: 4. This CDR3 region has 15 residues. In germline, CDR1 is ENHRY, CDR2 SYGVKD.

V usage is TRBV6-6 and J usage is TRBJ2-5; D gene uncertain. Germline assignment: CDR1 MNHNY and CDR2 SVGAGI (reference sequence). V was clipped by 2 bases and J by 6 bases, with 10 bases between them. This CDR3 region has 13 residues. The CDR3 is CASSYGQLKTQYF. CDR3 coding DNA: TGTGCCAGCAGTTACGGGCAGTTGAAGACCCAGTACTTC.

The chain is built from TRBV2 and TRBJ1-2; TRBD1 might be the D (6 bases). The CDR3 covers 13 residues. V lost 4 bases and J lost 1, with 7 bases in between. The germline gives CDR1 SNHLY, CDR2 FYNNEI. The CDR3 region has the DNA TGTGCCAGCAGTGTGGACAGTAACTATGGCTACACCTTC. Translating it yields CASSVDSNYGYTF. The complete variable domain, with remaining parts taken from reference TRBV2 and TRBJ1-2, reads EPEVTQTPSHQVTQMGQEVILRCVPISNHLYFYWYRQILGQKVEFLVSFYNNEISEKSEIFDDQFSVERPDGSNFTLKIRSTKLEDSAMYFCASSVDSNYGYTFGSGTRLTVV.

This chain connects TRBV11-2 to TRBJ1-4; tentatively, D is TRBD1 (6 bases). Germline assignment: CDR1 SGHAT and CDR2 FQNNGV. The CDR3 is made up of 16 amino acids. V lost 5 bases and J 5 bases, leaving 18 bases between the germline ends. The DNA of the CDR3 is TGTGCCAGCAGCCTCTCCTGGGGACATATAAATGAAAAACTGTTTTTT. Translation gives CASSLSWGHINEKLFF.